One and the same sample provided the 30 T cell receptor beta chains below, sequenced in a study of cytomegalovirus exposure and HLA in healthy donors listed by TCRdb under 2017. The library was generated by the immunoSEQ multiplex PCR assay. The multiplex PCR relied on a mix of 60 forward primers for TCR Vbeta segments and 13 reverse primers for TCR Jbeta segments. TCRdb re-hosts the immuneACCESS table, in-frame sequences only. Its copies lack some clones; in the studies checked, an unresolved V gene accounts for under half of them, and the cause for the rest is not known. The sample profile shows roughly 180,000 clones; about 85% of them were found once. The top ten clones comprise about 1.4% of the sample. The specimen was PBMCs. These TCRs come from a girl aged 10 to 17 in good health and CMV-seropositive.

The chain uses TRBV10-2 and TRBJ2-4; 9 nucleotides align to TRBD2. After removal of 2 bases from V and 2 bases from J, the junction contained 10 bases not matched to a gene. The CDR3 totals 18 residues. The germline V gene encodes CDR1 WSHSY and CDR2 SAAADI. The CDR3 coding sequence is TGCGCCAGCAGTGAGGGTGATGCGGGAGGGCCGACCAAAAACATTCAGTACTTC. The encoded protein is CASSEGDAGGPTKNIQYF.

CDR3 sequence: CASSLGLLGAIPYEQYF. The CDR3 DNA sequence: TGTGCCAGCAGCTTAGGTCTATTGGGGGCTATCCCCTACGAGCAGTACTTC. This rearrangement joins TRBV13 to TRBJ2-7; weak D call: TRBD1 (6 bases). This CDR3 contains 17 residues. Germline CDR1 reads PRHDT; CDR2 reads FYEKMQ (reference sequence). The V gene lost 0 bases and the J gene lost 2 bases, with 17 bases spanning the gap.

In this sample, this clone turned up once. The genes are TRBV28 and TRBJ2-2; 10 bases map to TRBD1. Germline V gives CDR1 MDHEN, CDR2 SYDVKM. V lost 5 bases, J lost 5 bases, and 2 bases stayed unmatched. The CDR3 is made up of 14 amino acids. CDR3 protein: CASSPGQGTGELFF. The CDR3 DNA reads TGTGCCAGCAGTCCGGGACAGGGGACCGGGGAGCTGTTTTTT.

The rearrangement uses TRBV5-1 and TRBJ2-2, with TRBD2 matching over 7 bases. V lost 0 bases and J lost 4; bases outside the gene matches: 9. The V gene's germline CDR1 is SGHRS and CDR2 YFSETQ. The length of the CDR3 is 17 residues. The CDR3 protein is CASSLAGGYFSTGELFF. CDR3 coding DNA: TGCGCCAGCAGCTTGGCCGGGGGGTACTTCTCCACCGGGGAGCTGTTTTTT.

The chain couples TRBV5-1 to TRBJ2-2; maybe TRBD2 (6 bases). Germline-derived CDR1 and CDR2 are SGHRS and YFSETQ. Trimming shortened V by 3 bases and J by 4 bases, and 10 bases separated the two germline ends. The CDR3 length is 14 residues. The CDR3 DNA follows: TGCGCCAGCAGCTGGGCTAGCGTCACCGGGGAGCTGTTTTTT. Translated: CASSWASVTGELFF.

The V and J genes are TRBV6-5 and TRBJ2-5; TRBD1 matches at 8 bases. CDR3 length: 14 amino acids. Per germline, CDR1 MNHEY and CDR2 SVGAGI. The ends lost 6 bases at V and 4 bases at J; junction bases unmatched: 7. CDR3 region: CASRPGQGPETQYF. DNA for the CDR3: TGTGCCAGCAGACCCGGACAGGGTCCAGAGACCCAGTACTTC.

V and J are TRBV19 and TRBJ1-1; D gene uncertain. CDR3 length: 13 residues. Germline V lookup: CDR1 LNHDA, CDR2 SQIVND (reference sequence). With 4 bases removed from V and 6 bases from J, the gap between germline ends came to 12 bases. The CDR3 region is CASSTAGGAEAFF. CDR3 nucleotide sequence: TGTGCCAGTAGTACCGCGGGCGGGGCTGAAGCTTTCTTT.

The chain couples TRBV7-8 to TRBJ2-5; D call uncertain. CDR1 SGHVS and CDR2 FQNEAQ come from the germline V gene. The CDR3 loop spans 13 amino acids. The germline V and J ends were trimmed by 0 bases and 2 bases, with 4 bases remaining between them. The CDR3 nucleotides are TGTGCCAGCAGCTTAGCGACACAAGAGACCCAGTACTTC. Residues: CASSLATQETQYF.

The chain has TRBV4-3 and TRBJ2-2, with TRBD2 matching 11 bases. The germline CDR1 and CDR2 sequences are LGHNA and YSLEER. This CDR3 comprises 16 residues. The ends lost 2 bases at V and 4 bases at J; junction bases unmatched: 3. CDR3 in DNA: TGCGCCAGCAGCCAATTAGCGGGAGGGAGCACCGGGGAGCTGTTTTTT. Its protein is CASSQLAGGSTGELFF.

This chain uses TRBV2 with TRBJ1-3; 8 nucleotides match TRBD1. Unmatched junction bases numbered 13, after V lost 9 bases and J lost 9 bases. CDR3 length: 14 residues. Per germline, CDR1 SNHLY and CDR2 FYNNEI. DNA for the CDR3: TGTGCCAGTGGCGGGCAGGGGGCGTTCATCACCATATATTTT. Amino acids: CASGGQGAFITIYF.

The chain has TRBV30 and TRBJ2-7; D not certain. This CDR3 region has 13 residues. Trimming removed 3 bases from V and 9 bases from J, with 18 bases in between. CDR1 is GTSNPN and CDR2 is SVGIG in the germline V gene (reference sequence). CDR3 in amino acids: CAWSPPGSLGQYF. In DNA form, the CDR3 reads TGTGCCTGGAGCCCGCCAGGCTCCCTGGGGCAGTACTTC.

The rearrangement joins TRBV5-4 to TRBJ2-3; possibly TRBD2 for D (6 bases). The V gene lost 2 bases and the J gene lost 6 bases, with 7 bases spanning the gap. Germline CDR1 SGHNT, CDR2 YYREEE (reference sequence). CDR3 size: 12 residues. The CDR3 protein is CASSFSGDTQYF. CDR3 DNA sequence: TGTGCCAGCAGCTTTAGCGGTGATACGCAGTATTTT.

This clone was counted between two and nine times. V and J are TRBV7-6 and TRBJ2-7; D ambiguous. The CDR3 is 13 amino acids. CDR1 SGHVS and CDR2 FNYEAQ come from the germline V gene. V was cut by 0 bases and J by 3 bases, with 6 bases left in between. CDR3 coding DNA: TGTGCCAGCAGCTTAGCTGTCGGCTACGAGCAGTACTTC. Translating it yields CASSLAVGYEQYF.

This clone was seen just once. This chain connects TRBV10-1 to TRBJ1-2; D may be TRBD1 (5 bases). CDR1 is WNHNN, CDR2 SYGVQD, per germline (reference sequence). This CDR3 spans 13 amino acids. V shed 3 bases and J shed 4 bases, with 9 bases lying between them. CDR3 sequence reads: CASSERQSYGYTF. CDR3 in DNA: TGCGCCAGCAGTGAACGACAGAGCTATGGCTACACCTTC.

The chain carries TRBV6-1 and TRBJ1-2; 9 bases agree with TRBD1. Germline-derived CDR1 and CDR2 are MNHNS and SASEGT. With V trimmed by 7 bases and J by 8 bases, 8 bases remained unmatched. The CDR3 contains 13 residues. CDR3 amino acids: CASTRQGVYGYTF. The CDR3 nucleotides read TGTGCCAGCACCAGACAGGGGGTGTACGGCTACACCTTC.

V and J are TRBV6-6 and TRBJ1-5; no definite D call. This CDR3 has 15 amino acids. Germline assignment: CDR1 MNHNY and CDR2 SVGAGI (reference sequence). The ends were cut back, 4 bases at V and 0 bases at J, with 10 bases in the middle. CDR3 sequence (DNA): TGTGCCAGCAGTTTGGACGGGGATAGCAATCAGCCCCAGCATTTT. The encoded protein is CASSLDGDSNQPQHF.

The V and J genes are TRBV5-1 and TRBJ1-3, with 8 bases that match TRBD1. Germline CDR1 is SGHRS and CDR2 is YFSETQ. V trimming: 2 bases; J trimming: 2 bases; junction bases outside the gene matches: 6. The CDR3 loop spans 16 amino acids. CDR3 in DNA: TGCGCCAGCAGCTTTCTGCAGACAGGGGCTGGAAACACCATATATTTT. Amino acid sequence: CASSFLQTGAGNTIYF.

The V gene is TRBV6-1, the J gene TRBJ1-5, with 7 nucleotides matching TRBD1. The CDR3 covers 16 residues. The V and J ends lost 5 bases and 5 bases, in that order; junction bases with no gene match: 12. Germline V gene data show CDR1 as MNHNS and CDR2 as SASEGT. The CDR3 bases are TGTGCCAGCAGTAAAGGACCGGGACAGAGTTATCAGCCCCAGCATTTT. Its protein is CASSKGPGQSYQPQHF.

Here the CDR3 DNA reads TGCAGCGCCACGTTCAGTTCAGATACGCAGTATTTT. Translated: CSATFSSDTQYF. The rearrangement links TRBV29-1 to TRBJ2-3; D is unresolved. Germline loops: CDR1 SQVTM, CDR2 ANQGSEA. Trimming cost V 7 bases and J 4 bases, with 12 bases left between them. CDR3 length equals 12 residues.

This clone was seen a few times. The chain employs TRBV27 and TRBJ1-4; TRBD1 agrees at 10 bases. This CDR3 spans 16 amino acids. CDR1 is MNHEY and CDR2 is SMNVEV in the germline V gene (reference sequence). Trimming took 6 bases from V and 1 from J; bases not matched to a gene: 5. This CDR3 is CASSYRTGGTNEKLFF. The CDR3 nucleotides read TGTGCCAGCAGCTATCGGACAGGGGGAACTAATGAAAAACTGTTTTTT.

The rearrangement uses TRBV6-5 and TRBJ1-4; D gene uncertain. Germline V gene lookup returns CDR1 MNHEY and CDR2 SVGAGI. This CDR3 has 11 residues. Trimming removed 5 bases at V and 8 bases at J, with 6 bases between. The CDR3 coding sequence is TGTGCCAGCAGTCTAGGAGAAAAACTGTTTTTT. This codes for CASSLGEKLFF.

V is TRBV19 and J is TRBJ2-1, with TRBD1 identical over 7 bases. Germline-derived CDR1 and CDR2 are LNHDA and SQIVND (reference sequence). V lost 4 bases, J lost 9 bases, and 9 bases stayed unmatched. The CDR3 spans 14 residues. This chain's CDR3 is CASSTVQGRGEQFF. In nucleotides, the CDR3 is TGTGCCAGTAGTACCGTACAGGGGCGAGGTGAGCAGTTCTTC.

The rearrangement uses TRBV7-6 and TRBJ2-5, with 8 nucleotides matching TRBD1. Trimming cost V 5 bases and J 5 bases; bases outside gene matches: 13. The CDR3 runs 16 residues. CDR1 is SGHVS, CDR2 FNYEAQ, per germline. The chain's CDR3 is CASSPPYDRGGETQYF. The CDR3, as DNA: TGTGCCAGCAGCCCCCCCTATGACAGGGGCGGTGAGACCCAGTACTTC.

This chain uses TRBV5-1 with TRBJ1-3; D is uncertain. V was pared by 5 bases and J by 1 base, with 4 bases between. This CDR3 is 12 amino acids long. Germline assignment: CDR1 SGHRS and CDR2 YFSETQ. Here the CDR3 DNA reads TGCGCCAGCAGTCCATCTGGAAACACCATATATTTT. Translation: CASSPSGNTIYF.

The genes are TRBV30 and TRBJ2-5; D is unresolved. CDR3 length equals 14 residues. Deletions cut 5 bases from V and 4 bases from J, with 17 bases between. The germline V gene has CDR1 GTSNPN and CDR2 SVGIG (reference sequence). The CDR3 nucleotides read TGTGCCTGGGTTAAGGTTGGGCAGAGAGAGACCCAGTACTTC. It codes for CAWVKVGQRETQYF. Full variable domain (remainder filled in from reference TRBV30 and TRBJ2-5): SQTIHQWPATLVQPVGSPLSLECTVEGTSNPNLYWYRQAAGRGLQLLFYSVGIGQISSEVPQNLSASRPQDRQFILSSKKLLLSDSGFYLCAWVKVGQRETQYFGPGTRLLVL.

The rearrangement uses TRBV7-9 and TRBJ2-5, with 14 positions matching TRBD2. V was pared by 2 bases and J by 2 bases, with 10 bases of the junction left unmatched. The CDR3 consists of 19 residues. Per germline, CDR1 SEHNR and CDR2 FQNEAQ (reference sequence). For the CDR3, the DNA is TGTGCCAGCAGCTTACCGAGGGGACTAGCGGGAGATCGGCAAGAGACCCAGTACTTC. The encoded protein is CASSLPRGLAGDRQETQYF.

This sequence joins TRBV19 and TRBJ2-7, with 12 bases that match TRBD2. Looked up from germline, CDR1 is LNHDA and CDR2 is SQIVND (reference sequence). The CDR3 has 17 amino acids. Trimming at V came to 6 bases and at J to 2 bases, leaving 11 bases not matched to a gene. The CDR3 nucleotides are TGTGCCAGTAGACGGACTAGCGGGACCCTGAACCCCTACGAGCAGTACTTC. Its translation: CASRRTSGTLNPYEQYF. The entire variable domain, with the rest obtained from reference TRBV19 and TRBJ2-7, is as follows: DGGITQSPKYLFRKEGQNVTLSCEQNLNHDAMYWYRQDPGQGLRLIYYSQIVNDFQKGDIAEGYSVSREKKESFPLTVTSAQKNPTAFYLCASRRTSGTLNPYEQYFGPGTRLTVT.

The rearrangement joins TRBV30 to TRBJ2-7, with D uncertain. This CDR3 comprises 12 residues. In germline, CDR1 is GTSNPN, CDR2 SVGIG (reference sequence). V was cut by 0 bases and J by 5 bases, with 8 bases left in between. The CDR3 spells CAWSVEAHEQYF. The CDR3 DNA is TGTGCCTGGAGTGTAGAAGCCCACGAGCAGTACTTC.

V is TRBV5-6 and J is TRBJ2-7, with 10 bases that match TRBD2. Germline V gene lookup returns CDR1 SGHDT and CDR2 YYEEEE. The J segment lost 5 bases and the V segment lost 0 bases, leaving 2 bases of the junction unmatched. The CDR3 is 14 residues long. CDR3 DNA sequence: TGTGCCAGCAGCTTGGGGCTAGCGGGAGACGAGCAGTACTTC. Its translation: CASSLGLAGDEQYF.

The CDR3 is CAWKGHANTGELFF. The CDR3 nucleotides are TGTGCCTGGAAAGGACATGCGAACACCGGGGAGCTGTTTTTT. The chain recombines TRBV30 with TRBJ2-2; D possibly corresponds to TRBD1 (5 bases). The CDR3 loop spans 14 amino acids. Germline CDR1 is GTSNPN and CDR2 is SVGIG (reference sequence). Trimming took 4 bases from V and 0 from J, leaving 9 bases between them. Full variable domain (remainder filled in from reference TRBV30 and TRBJ2-2): SQTIHQWPATLVQPVGSPLSLECTVEGTSNPNLYWYRQAAGRGLQLLFYSVGIGQISSEVPQNLSASRPQDRQFILSSKKLLLSDSGFYLCAWKGHANTGELFFGEGSRLTVL.